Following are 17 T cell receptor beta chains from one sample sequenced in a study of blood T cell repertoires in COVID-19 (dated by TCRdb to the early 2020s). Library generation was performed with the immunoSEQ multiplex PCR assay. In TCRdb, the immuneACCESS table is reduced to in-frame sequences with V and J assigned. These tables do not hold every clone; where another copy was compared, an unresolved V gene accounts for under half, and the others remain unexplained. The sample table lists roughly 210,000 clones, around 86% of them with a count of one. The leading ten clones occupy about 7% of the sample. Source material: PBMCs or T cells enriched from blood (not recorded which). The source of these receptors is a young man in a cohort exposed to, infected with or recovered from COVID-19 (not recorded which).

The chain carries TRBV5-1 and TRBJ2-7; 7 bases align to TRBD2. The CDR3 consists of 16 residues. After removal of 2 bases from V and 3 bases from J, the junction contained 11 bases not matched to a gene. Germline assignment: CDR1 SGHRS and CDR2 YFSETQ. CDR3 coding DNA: TGCGCCAGCAGCTTTCCTAGCGGAGGGTTCAACTACGAGCAGTACTTC. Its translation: CASSFPSGGFNYEQYF.

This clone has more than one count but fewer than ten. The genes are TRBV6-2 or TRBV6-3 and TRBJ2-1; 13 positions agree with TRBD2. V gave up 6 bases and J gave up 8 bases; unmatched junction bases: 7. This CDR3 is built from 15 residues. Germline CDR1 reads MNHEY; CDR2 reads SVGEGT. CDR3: CASSPRTSGSHEQFF. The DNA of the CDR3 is TGTGCCAGCAGCCCGCGGACTAGCGGGAGCCATGAGCAGTTCTTC.

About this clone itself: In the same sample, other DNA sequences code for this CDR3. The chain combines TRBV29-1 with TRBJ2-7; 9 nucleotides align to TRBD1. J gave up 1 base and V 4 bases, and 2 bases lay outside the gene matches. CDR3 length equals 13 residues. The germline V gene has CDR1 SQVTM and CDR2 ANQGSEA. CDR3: CSVAGTGSYEQYF. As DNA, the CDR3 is TGCAGCGTTGCGGGGACAGGGTCCTACGAGCAGTACTTC.

The DNA of the CDR3 is TGCGCCAGCAGCTGGAACCCGGGACAGGGGATGGTGAACACAGATACGCAGTATTTT. It encodes CASSWNPGQGMVNTDTQYF. V usage is TRBV5-1 and J usage is TRBJ2-3; 10 nucleotides match TRBD1. There are 19 residues in the CDR3. Germline assignment: CDR1 SGHRS and CDR2 YFSETQ. V was pared by 3 bases and J by 2 bases, with 15 bases of the junction left unmatched.

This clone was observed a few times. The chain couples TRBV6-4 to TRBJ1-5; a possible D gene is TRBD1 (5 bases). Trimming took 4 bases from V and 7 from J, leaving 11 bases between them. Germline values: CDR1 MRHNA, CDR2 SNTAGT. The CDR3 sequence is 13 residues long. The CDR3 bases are TGTGCCAGCAGTGTTGGAACAGGACAGCCCCAGCATTTT. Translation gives CASSVGTGQPQHF.

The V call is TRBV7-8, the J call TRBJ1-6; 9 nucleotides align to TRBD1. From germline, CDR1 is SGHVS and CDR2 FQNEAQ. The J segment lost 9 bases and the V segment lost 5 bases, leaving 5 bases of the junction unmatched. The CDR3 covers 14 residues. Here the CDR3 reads CASSDPGQGSPLHF. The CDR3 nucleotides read TGTGCCAGCAGCGATCCGGGACAGGGTTCACCCCTCCACTTT.

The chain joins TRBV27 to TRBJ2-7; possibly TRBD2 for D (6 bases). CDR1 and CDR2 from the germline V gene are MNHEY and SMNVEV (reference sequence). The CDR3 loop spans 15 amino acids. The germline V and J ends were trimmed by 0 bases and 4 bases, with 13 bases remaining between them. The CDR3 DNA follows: TGTGCCAGCAGTTTATCAGGGTATGGGGGGTACGAGCAGTACTTC. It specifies CASSLSGYGGYEQYF.

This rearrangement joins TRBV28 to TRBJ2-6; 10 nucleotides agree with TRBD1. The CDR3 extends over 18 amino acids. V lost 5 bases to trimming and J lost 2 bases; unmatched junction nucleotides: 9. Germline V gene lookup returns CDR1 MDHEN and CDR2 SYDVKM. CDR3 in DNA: TGTGCCAGCAGTGGCCTGGGACAGGGGATTACTGGGGCCAACGTCCTGACTTTC. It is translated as CASSGLGQGITGANVLTF.

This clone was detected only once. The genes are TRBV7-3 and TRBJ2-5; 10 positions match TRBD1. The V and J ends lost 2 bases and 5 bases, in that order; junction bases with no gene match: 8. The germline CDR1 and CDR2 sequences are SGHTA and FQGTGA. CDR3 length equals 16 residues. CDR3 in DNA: TGTGCCAGCAGCTTACTGGGACAGGGGTTATACGAGACCCAGTACTTC. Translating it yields CASSLLGQGLYETQYF. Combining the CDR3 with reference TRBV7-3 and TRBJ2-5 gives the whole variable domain GAGVSQTPSNKVTEKGKYVELRCDPISGHTALYWYRQSLGQGPEFLIYFQGTGAADDSGLPNDRFFAVRPEGSVSTLKIQRTERGDSAVYLCASSLLGQGLYETQYFGPGTRLLVL.

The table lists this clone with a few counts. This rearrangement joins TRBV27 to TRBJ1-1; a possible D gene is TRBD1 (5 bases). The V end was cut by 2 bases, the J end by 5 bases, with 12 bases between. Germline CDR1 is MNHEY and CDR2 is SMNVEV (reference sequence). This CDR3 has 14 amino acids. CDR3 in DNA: TGTGCCAGCAGTTTAAGGGGTGTGGGAACTGAAGCTTTCTTT. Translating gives CASSLRGVGTEAFF.

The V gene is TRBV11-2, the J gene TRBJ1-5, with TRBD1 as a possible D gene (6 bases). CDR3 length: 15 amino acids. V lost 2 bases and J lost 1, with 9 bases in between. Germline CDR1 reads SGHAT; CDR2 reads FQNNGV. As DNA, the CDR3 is TGTGCCAGCAGCTTATCAGGGGTAAGCAATCAGCCCCAGCATTTT. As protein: CASSLSGVSNQPQHF.

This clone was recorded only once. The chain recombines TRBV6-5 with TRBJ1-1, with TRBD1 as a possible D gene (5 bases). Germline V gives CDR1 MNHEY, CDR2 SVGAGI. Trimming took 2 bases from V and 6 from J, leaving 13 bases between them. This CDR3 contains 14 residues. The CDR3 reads CASSYGGWGAEAFF. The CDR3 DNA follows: TGTGCCAGCAGTTACGGGGGATGGGGGGCTGAAGCTTTCTTT.

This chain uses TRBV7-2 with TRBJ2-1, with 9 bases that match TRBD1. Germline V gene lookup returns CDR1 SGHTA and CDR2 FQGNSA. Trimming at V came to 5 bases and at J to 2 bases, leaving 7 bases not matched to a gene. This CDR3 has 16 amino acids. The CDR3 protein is CASSLGGTGTYNEQFF. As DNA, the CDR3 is TGTGCCAGCAGCCTAGGGGGGACAGGGACCTACAATGAGCAGTTCTTC.

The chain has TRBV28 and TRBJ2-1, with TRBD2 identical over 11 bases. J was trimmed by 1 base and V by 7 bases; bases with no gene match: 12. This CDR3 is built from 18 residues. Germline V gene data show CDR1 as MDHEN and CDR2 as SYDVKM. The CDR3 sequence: CASKPGLAARGSYNEQFF. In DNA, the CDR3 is TGTGCCAGCAAACCGGGACTAGCGGCTAGGGGTTCCTACAATGAGCAGTTCTTC.

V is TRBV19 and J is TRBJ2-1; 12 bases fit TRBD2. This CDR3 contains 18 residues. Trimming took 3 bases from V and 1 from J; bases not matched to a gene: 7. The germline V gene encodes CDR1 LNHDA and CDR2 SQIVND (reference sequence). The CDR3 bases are TGTGCCAGTAGTATCGGGCTAGCGGGAGGGGTATCCTACAATGAGCAGTTCTTC. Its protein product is CASSIGLAGGVSYNEQFF. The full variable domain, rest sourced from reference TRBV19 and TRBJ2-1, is DGGITQSPKYLFRKEGQNVTLSCEQNLNHDAMYWYRQDPGQGLRLIYYSQIVNDFQKGDIAEGYSVSREKKESFPLTVTSAQKNPTAFYLCASSIGLAGGVSYNEQFFGPGTRLTVL.

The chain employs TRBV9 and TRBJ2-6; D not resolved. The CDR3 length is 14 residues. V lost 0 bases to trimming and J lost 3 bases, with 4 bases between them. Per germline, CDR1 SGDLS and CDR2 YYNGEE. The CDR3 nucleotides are TGTGCCAGCAGCGTAGCTAATGGGGCCAACGTCCTGACTTTC. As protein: CASSVANGANVLTF.

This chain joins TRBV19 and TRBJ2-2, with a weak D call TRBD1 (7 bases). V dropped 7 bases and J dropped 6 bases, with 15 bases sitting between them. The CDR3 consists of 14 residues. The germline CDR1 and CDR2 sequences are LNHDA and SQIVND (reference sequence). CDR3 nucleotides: TGTGCCAGTACCAAGACAGGGAGGTCCGGGGAGCTGTTTTTT. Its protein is CASTKTGRSGELFF. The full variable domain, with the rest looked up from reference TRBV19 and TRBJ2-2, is DGGITQSPKYLFRKEGQNVTLSCEQNLNHDAMYWYRQDPGQGLRLIYYSQIVNDFQKGDIAEGYSVSREKKESFPLTVTSAQKNPTAFYLCASTKTGRSGELFFGEGSRLTVL.